This T cell receptor beta chain was captured by sequencing in a study of shared clonotypes between healthy human individuals. General study findings and limits: Exclusively blood specimens were collected; tissue repertoires likely differ. An effect of sequencing depth on clonotype sharing among donors was expected.

The table came from immunoSEQ multiplex PCR; TCRdb's copy has only in-frame clones and leaves some out. Here the sample spans hundreds of thousands of clones, around 80% being singletons. Donors, healthy HIV-negative adults, lacked recent acute infections or vaccinations. Caucasian adults living in Nashville, Tennessee, provided all samples. Trimming took 5 bases from V and 1 from J; bases not matched to a gene: 4. CDR3 length: 14 residues. Germline V CDR1 and CDR2: LNHDA, SQIVND (reference sequence). Comments on this clone: As yet, its antigen is unknown.

The material sequenced was PBMCs. This sequence was found in a woman in her forties in good health. Some clones in this sample may be carry-over from other donors' samples. The chain has TRBV19 and TRBJ1-2; 7 nucleotides line up with TRBD1. Written as DNA, the CDR3 is TGTGCCAGTAGTCTCCGGGACAGTAACTATGGCTACACCTTC. It yields the protein CASSLRDSNYGYTF.